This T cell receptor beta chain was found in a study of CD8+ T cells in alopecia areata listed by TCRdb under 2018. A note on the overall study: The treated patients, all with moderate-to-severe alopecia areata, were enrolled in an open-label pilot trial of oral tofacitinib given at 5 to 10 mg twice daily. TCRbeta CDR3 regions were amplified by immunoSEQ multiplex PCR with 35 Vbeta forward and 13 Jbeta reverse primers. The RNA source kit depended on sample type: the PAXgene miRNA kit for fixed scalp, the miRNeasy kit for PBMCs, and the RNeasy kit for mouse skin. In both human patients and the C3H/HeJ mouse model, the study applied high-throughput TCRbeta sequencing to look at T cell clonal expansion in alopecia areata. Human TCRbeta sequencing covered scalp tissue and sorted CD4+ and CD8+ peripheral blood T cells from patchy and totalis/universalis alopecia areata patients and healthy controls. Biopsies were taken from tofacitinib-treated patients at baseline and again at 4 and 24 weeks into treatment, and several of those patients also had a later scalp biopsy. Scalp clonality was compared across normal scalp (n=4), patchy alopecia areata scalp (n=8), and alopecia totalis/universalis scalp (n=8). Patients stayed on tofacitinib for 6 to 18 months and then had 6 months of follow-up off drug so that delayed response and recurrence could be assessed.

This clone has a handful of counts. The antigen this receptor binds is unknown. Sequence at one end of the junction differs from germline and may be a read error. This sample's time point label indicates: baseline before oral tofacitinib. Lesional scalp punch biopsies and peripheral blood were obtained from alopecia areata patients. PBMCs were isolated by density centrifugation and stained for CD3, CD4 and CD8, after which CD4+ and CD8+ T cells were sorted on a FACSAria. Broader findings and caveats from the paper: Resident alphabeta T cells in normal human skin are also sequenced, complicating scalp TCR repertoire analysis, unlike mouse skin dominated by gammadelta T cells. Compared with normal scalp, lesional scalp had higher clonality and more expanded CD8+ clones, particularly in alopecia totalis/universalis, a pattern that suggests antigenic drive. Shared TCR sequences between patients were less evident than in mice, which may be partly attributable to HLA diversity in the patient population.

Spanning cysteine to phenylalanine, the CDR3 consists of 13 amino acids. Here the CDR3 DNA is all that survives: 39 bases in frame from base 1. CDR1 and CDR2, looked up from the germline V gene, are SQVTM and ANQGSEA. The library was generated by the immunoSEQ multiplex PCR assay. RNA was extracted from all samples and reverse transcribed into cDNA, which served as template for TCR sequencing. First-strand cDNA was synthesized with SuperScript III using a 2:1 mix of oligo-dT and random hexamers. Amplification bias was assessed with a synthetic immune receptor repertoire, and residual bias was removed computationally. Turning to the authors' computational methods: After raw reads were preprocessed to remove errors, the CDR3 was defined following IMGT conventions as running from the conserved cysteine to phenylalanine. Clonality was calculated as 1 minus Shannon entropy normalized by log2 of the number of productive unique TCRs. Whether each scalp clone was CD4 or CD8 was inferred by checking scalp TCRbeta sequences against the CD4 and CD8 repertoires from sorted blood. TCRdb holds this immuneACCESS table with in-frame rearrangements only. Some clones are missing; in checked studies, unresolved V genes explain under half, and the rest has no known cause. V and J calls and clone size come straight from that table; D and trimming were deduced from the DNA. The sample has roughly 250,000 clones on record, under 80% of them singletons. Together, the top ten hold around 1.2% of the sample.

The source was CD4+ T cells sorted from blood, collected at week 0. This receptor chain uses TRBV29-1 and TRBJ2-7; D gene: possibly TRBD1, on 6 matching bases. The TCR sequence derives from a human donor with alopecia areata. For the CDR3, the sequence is CSVDTGTLYGQYF. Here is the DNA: TGCAGCGTTGATACAGGGACGCTCTACGGGCAGTACTTC.